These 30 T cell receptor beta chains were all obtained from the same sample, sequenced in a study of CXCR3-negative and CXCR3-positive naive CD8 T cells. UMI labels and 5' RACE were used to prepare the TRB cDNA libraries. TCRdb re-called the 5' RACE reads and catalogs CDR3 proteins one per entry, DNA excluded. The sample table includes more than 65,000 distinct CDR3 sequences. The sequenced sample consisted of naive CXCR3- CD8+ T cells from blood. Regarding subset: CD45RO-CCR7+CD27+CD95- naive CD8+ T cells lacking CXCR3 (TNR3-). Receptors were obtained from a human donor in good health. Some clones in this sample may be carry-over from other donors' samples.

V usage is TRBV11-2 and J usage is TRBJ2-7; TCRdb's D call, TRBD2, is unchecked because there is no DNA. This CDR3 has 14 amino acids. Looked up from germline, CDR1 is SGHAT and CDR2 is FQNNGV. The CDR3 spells CASSLRTGAWEQYF. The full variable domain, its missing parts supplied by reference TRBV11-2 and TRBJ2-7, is EAGVAQSPRYKIIEKRQSVAFWCNPISGHATLYWYQQILGQGPKLLIQFQNNGVVDDSQLPKDRFSAERLKGVDSTLKIQPAKLEDSAVYLCASSLRTGAWEQYFGPGTRLTVT.

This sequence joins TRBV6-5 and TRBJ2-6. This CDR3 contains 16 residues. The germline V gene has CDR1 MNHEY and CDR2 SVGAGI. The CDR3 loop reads CASSYDAVSGANVLTF.

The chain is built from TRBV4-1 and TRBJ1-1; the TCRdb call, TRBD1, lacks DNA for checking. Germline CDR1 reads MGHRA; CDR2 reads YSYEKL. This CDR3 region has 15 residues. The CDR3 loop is CASSQGGRGNTEAFF.

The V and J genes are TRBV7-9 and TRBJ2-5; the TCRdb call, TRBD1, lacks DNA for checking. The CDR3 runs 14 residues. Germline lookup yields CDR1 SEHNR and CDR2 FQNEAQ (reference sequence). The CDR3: CASGGLSWQETQYF.

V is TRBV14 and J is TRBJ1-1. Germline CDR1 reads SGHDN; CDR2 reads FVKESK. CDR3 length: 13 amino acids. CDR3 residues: CASSQGGRTEAFF. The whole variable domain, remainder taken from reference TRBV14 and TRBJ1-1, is EAGVTQFPSHSVIEKGQTVTLRCDPISGHDNLYWYRRVMGKEIKFLLHFVKESKQDESGMPNNRFLAERTGGTYSTLKVQPAELEDSGVYFCASSQGGRTEAFFGQGTRLTVV.

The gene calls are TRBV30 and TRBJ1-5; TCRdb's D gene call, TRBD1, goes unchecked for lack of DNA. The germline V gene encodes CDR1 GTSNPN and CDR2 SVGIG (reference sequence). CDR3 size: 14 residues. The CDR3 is CAWSSGQGNQPQHF. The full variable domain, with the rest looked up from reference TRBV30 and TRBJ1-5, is SQTIHQWPATLVQPVGSPLSLECTVEGTSNPNLYWYRQAAGRGLQLLFYSVGIGQISSEVPQNLSASRPQDRQFILSSKKLLLSDSGFYLCAWSSGQGNQPQHFGDGTRLSIL.

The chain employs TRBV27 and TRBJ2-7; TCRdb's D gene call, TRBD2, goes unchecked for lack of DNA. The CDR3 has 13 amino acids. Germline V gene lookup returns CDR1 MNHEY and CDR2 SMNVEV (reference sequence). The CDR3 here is CASSLGRNYEQYF.

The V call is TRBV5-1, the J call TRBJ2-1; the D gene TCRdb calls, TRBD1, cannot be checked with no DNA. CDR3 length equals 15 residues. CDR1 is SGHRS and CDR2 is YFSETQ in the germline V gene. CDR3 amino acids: CASSLTRGHYNEQFF.

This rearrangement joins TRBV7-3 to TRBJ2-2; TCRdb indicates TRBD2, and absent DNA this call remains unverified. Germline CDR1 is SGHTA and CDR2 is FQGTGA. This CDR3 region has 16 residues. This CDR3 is CASSLNGGRYTGELFF.

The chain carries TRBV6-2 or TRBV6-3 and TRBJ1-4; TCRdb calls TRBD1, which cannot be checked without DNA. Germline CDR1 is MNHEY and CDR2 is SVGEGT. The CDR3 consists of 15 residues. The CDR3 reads CASSTTAMVYEKLFF.

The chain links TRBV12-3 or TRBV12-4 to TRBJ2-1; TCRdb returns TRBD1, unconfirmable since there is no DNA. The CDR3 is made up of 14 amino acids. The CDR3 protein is CASRTGQEVDEQFF.

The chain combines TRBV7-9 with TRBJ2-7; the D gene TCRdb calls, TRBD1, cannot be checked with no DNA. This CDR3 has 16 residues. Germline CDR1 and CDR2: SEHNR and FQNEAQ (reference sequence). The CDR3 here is CASSLSSRTGKYEQYF.

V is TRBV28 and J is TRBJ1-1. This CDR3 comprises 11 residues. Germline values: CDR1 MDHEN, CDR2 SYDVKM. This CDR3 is CASSWYTEAFF.

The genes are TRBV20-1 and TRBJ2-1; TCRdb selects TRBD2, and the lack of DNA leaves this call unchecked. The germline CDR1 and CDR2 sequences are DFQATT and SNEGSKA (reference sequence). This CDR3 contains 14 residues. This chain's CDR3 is CSASQGTRITEQFF.

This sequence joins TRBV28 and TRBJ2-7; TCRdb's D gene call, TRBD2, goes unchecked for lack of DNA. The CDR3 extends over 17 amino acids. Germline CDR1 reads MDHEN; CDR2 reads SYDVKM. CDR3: CASSSIYLSGRAYEQYF. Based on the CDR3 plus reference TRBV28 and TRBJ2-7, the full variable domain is DVKVTQSSRYLVKRTGEKVFLECVQDMDHENMFWYRQDPGLGLRLIYFSYDVKMKEKGDIPEGYSVSREKKERFSLILESASTNQTSMYLCASSSIYLSGRAYEQYFGPGTRLTVT.

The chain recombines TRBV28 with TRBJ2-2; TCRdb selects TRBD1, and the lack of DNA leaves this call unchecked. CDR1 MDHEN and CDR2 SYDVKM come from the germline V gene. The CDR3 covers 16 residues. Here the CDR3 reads CASRPRPLTGTGELFF. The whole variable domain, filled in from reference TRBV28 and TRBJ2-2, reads DVKVTQSSRYLVKRTGEKVFLECVQDMDHENMFWYRQDPGLGLRLIYFSYDVKMKEKGDIPEGYSVSREKKERFSLILESASTNQTSMYLCASRPRPLTGTGELFFGEGSRLTVL.

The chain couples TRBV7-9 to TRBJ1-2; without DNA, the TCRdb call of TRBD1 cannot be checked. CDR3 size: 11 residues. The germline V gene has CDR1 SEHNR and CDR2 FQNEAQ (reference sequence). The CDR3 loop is CASSRASGYTF. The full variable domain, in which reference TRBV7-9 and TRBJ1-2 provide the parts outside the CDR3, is DTGVSQNPRHKITKRGQNVTFRCDPISEHNRLYWYRQTLGQGPEFLTYFQNEAQLEKSRLLSDRFSAERPKGSFSTLEIQRTEQGDSAMYLCASSRASGYTFGSGTRLTVV.

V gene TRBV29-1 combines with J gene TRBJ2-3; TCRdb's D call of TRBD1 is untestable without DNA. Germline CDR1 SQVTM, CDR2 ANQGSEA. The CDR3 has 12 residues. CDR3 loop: CSVPDRPDTQYF.

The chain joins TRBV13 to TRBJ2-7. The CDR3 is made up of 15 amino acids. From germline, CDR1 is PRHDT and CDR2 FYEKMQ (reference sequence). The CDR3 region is CASSLGPGSSYEQYF.

The CDR3 here is CASSQDYWTNGLRARDF. The chain carries TRBV4-3 and TRBJ2-7; TCRdb proposes TRBD1, but this gene call is untestable without DNA. The CDR3 is made up of 17 amino acids. Looked up from germline, CDR1 is LGHNA and CDR2 is YSLEER.

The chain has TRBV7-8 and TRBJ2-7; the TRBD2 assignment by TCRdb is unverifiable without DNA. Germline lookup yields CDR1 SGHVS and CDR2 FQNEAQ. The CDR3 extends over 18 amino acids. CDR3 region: CASSPGTSGGNGQNEQYF.

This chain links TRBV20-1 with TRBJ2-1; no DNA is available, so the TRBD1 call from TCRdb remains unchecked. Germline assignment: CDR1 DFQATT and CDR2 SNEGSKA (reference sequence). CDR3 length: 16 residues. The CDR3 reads CSVLPWVAGAYNEQFF.

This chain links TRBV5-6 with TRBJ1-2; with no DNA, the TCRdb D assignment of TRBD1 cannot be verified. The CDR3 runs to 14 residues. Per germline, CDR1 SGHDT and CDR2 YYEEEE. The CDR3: CASSPGTGDYGYTF. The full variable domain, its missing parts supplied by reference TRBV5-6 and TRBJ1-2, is DAGVTQSPTHLIKTRGQQVTLRCSPKSGHDTVSWYQQALGQGPQFIFQYYEEEERQRGNFPDRFSGHQFPNYSSELNVNALLLGDSALYLCASSPGTGDYGYTFGSGTRLTVV.

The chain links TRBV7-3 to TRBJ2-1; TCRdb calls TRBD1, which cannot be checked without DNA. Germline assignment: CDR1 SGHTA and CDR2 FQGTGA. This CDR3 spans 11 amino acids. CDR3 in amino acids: CASSSGDEQFF.

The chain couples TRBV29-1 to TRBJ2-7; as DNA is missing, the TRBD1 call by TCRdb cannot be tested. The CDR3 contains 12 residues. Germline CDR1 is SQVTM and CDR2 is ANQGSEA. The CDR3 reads CSAGTGDYEQYF.

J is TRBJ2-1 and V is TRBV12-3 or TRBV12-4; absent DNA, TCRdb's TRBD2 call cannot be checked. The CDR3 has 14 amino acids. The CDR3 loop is CASSWASGGNEQFF.

The CDR3 region is CAWSVTLWDEQYF. The chain links TRBV30 to TRBJ2-7. The CDR3 spans 13 residues. Per the germline V gene, CDR1 is GTSNPN and CDR2 is SVGIG (reference sequence).

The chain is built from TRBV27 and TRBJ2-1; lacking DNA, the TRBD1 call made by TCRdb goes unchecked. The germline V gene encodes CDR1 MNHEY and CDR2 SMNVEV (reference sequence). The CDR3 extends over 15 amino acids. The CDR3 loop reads CASSSGQGSSNEQFF.

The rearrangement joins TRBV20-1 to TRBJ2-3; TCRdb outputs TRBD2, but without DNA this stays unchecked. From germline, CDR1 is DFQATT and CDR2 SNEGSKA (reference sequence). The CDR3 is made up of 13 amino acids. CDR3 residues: CSATSGTTDTQYF.

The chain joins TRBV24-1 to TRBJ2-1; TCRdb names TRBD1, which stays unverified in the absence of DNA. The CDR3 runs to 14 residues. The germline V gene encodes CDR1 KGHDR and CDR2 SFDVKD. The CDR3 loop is CATSANRVYNEQFF.